This passage covers 13 T cell receptor beta chains from one sample sequenced in a study of identical twins. TCRdb reprocessed the 5' RACE reads via MiXCR and lists one record per CDR3 protein. The sample has about 920,000 distinct CDR3 sequences; around an eighth are singletons. The sample was also linked to a second study, of yellow fever vaccine responses in identical twins.

Sequencing was done on a sample of PBMCs. The receptors stem from a woman younger than 35 in good health.

Turning to this clonotype: A much larger clone lies a single base off, so this may be a read error. This chain uses TRBV3-1 with TRBJ2-4, with D uncertain. V lost 0 bases and J lost 1, with 13 bases in between. CDR1 and CDR2 (germline): LGHDT, YNNKEL (reference sequence). CDR3 size: 17 residues. The CDR3: CASSQDQLTVAKNIQYF. In DNA form, the CDR3 reads TGTGCCAGCAGCCAAGATCAGCTGACTGTGGCCAAAAACATTCAGTACTTC.

The gene calls are TRBV28 and TRBJ2-6; no reliable D call. The CDR3 spans 18 residues. V gave up 4 bases and J gave up 1 base, with 17 bases separating them. CDR1 and CDR2 from the germline V gene are MDHEN and SYDVKM. The CDR3 spells CASSSIEEWWSGANVLTF. The CDR3 DNA is TGTGCCAGCAGTTCCATTGAAGAATGGTGGTCTGGGGCCAACGTCCTGACTTTC.

This clonotype came up many times. The V and J genes are TRBV4-1 and TRBJ2-3, with a tentative D call TRBD1 (6 bases). V was trimmed by 4 bases and J by 3 bases, leaving 11 bases between them. The germline V gene has CDR1 MGHRA and CDR2 YSYEKL. This CDR3 spans 14 amino acids. The CDR3 bases are TGCGCCAGCAGCCCCGGGACAACAACAGATACGCAGTATTTT. Encoded protein: CASSPGTTTDTQYF.

The J gene is TRBJ2-2, the V gene TRBV27, with a weak D call TRBD2 (7 bases). The V gene's germline CDR1 is MNHEY and CDR2 SMNVEV (reference sequence). Trimming took off 1 base at V and 6 bases at J, with 12 bases between the two ends. The CDR3 totals 15 residues. This chain's CDR3 is CASSLFGGRPGELFF. The DNA of the CDR3 is TGTGCCAGCAGTTTATTCGGGGGGCGCCCCGGGGAGCTGTTTTTT.

The genes are TRBV7-2 and TRBJ2-3, with D possibly TRBD2 on 5 matching bases. Deletions cut 5 bases from V and 2 bases from J, with 20 bases between. The germline gives CDR1 SGHTA, CDR2 FQGNSA. The CDR3 spans 17 residues. This chain's CDR3 is CASSPRASPLLTDTQYF. The CDR3 bases are TGTGCCAGCAGCCCCCGAGCTAGCCCATTACTCACAGATACGCAGTATTTT.

This clonotype was observed at least ten times. The rearrangement uses TRBV24-1 and TRBJ2-1; a possible D gene is TRBD1 (5 bases). The V gene lost 10 bases and the J gene lost 5 bases, with 20 bases spanning the gap. The CDR3 totals 15 residues. Germline CDR1 and CDR2: KGHDR and SFDVKD. In DNA, the CDR3 is TGTGCCACAACTACGGTCCAGGGTCTTGACAATGAGCAGTTCTTC. Its protein is CATTTVQGLDNEQFF.

The chain uses TRBV2 and TRBJ2-1, with TRBD2 matching 14 bases. The V gene's germline CDR1 is SNHLY and CDR2 FYNNEI. V trimming: 4 bases; J trimming: 7 bases; junction bases outside the gene matches: 6. This CDR3 comprises 16 residues. CDR3 protein: CASSAGLAGGRNEQFF. The CDR3 DNA reads TGTGCCAGCAGTGCCGGACTAGCGGGGGGTCGTAATGAGCAGTTCTTC.

The chain combines TRBV2 with TRBJ2-1, with 7 bases identical to TRBD1. Germline V gene data show CDR1 as SNHLY and CDR2 as FYNNEI. With V trimmed by 2 bases and J by 4 bases, 2 bases remained unmatched. The CDR3 totals 14 residues. This CDR3 reads CASSEMGQYNEQFF. The DNA for the CDR3 is TGTGCCAGCAGTGAAATGGGACAGTACAATGAGCAGTTCTTC.

This clonotype showed up just once. This chain uses TRBV29-1 with TRBJ2-1, with TRBD2 identical over 12 bases. Looked up from germline, CDR1 is SQVTM and CDR2 is ANQGSEA. J gave up 9 bases and V 4 bases, and 13 bases lay outside the gene matches. The CDR3 contains 16 residues. The CDR3 here is CSVVGRLLAGGPEQFF. The CDR3 DNA reads TGCAGCGTTGTTGGTAGGCTACTAGCGGGAGGTCCTGAGCAGTTCTTC.

In this sample, this clonotype turned up many times. The chain has TRBV12-3 or TRBV12-4 and TRBJ2-3; D possibly corresponds to TRBD2 (6 bases). The CDR3 has 15 residues. The V gene lost 7 bases and the J gene lost 2 bases, with 16 bases spanning the gap. In nucleotides, the CDR3 is TGTGCCAGCACCTCCTGGGGCGGGGTCACAGATACGCAGTATTTT. It specifies CASTSWGGVTDTQYF.

The chain links TRBV2 to TRBJ2-3; 7 nucleotides agree with TRBD2. V was clipped by 7 bases and J by 4 bases; unmatched bases: 20. The CDR3 has 18 residues. The germline V gene has CDR1 SNHLY and CDR2 FYNNEI. The CDR3 here is CASILAPFAGVISDTQYF. The CDR3 DNA is TGTGCCAGCATACTGGCCCCGTTCGCGGGAGTAATTTCAGATACGCAGTATTTT.

In this sample, this clonotype turned up many times. The gene calls are TRBV3-1 and TRBJ2-1, with TRBD2 identical over 12 bases. Germline CDR1 reads LGHDT; CDR2 reads YNNKEL (reference sequence). V was clipped by 3 bases and J by 7 bases; unmatched bases: 10. This CDR3 comprises 17 residues. The CDR3 DNA reads TGTGCCAGCAGCCACAGGACTAGCGGGATTGCTGCTAATGAGCAGTTCTTC. Translation: CASSHRTSGIAANEQFF.

The V gene is TRBV4-1, the J gene TRBJ2-1; D gene unclear. Germline-derived CDR1 and CDR2 are MGHRA and YSYEKL. Deletions cut 0 bases from V and 4 bases from J, with 13 bases between. The length of the CDR3 is 16 residues. This chain's CDR3 is CASSQEYWAGYNEQFF. CDR3 sequence (DNA): TGCGCCAGCAGCCAAGAGTATTGGGCCGGGTACAATGAGCAGTTCTTC.